Shown below are 21 T cell receptor beta chains from a single sample sequenced in a study of CD4 and CD8 cells across lung adenocarcinoma regions. TCRdb used MiXCR to reprocess the PCR reads, holding one entry per CDR3 protein. The sample has 13,000 or so distinct CDR3 sequences, roughly 48% seen once. Sequenced sample: CD4+ T cells from the center of a lung tumor. The origin of the receptors is a male donor with lung adenocarcinoma. The CD4 and CD8 labels of this study may be unreliable.

The count of this clonotype is one. A much bigger clone sits one base away, suggesting this may be a read error. The chain links TRBV6-1 to TRBJ2-1, with no clear D. The CDR3 sequence is 15 residues long. Trimming pared 5 bases from V and 10 bases from J, leaving 21 bases between. Germline CDR1 and CDR2: MNHNS and SASEGT. CDR3: CASSPTRTGNYEQFF. In nucleotides, the CDR3 is TGTGCCAGCAGTCCAACGAGGACGGGTAACTACGAGCAGTTCTTC.

The V call is TRBV6-1, the J call TRBJ2-2, with 8 nucleotides matching TRBD2. V was clipped by 7 bases and J by 13 bases; unmatched bases: 8. This CDR3 spans 12 amino acids. Per germline, CDR1 MNHNS and CDR2 SASEGT. CDR3 amino acids: CASTPGGGRLFF. CDR3 DNA: TGTGCCAGCACCCCCGGGGGGGGCAGGCTGTTTTTT.

This clonotype was counted between two and nine times. This chain connects TRBV6-1 to TRBJ2-1, with 11 bases matching TRBD2. Germline CDR1 and CDR2: MNHNS and SASEGT. V lost 5 bases and J lost 8; bases outside the gene matches: 5. The CDR3 sequence is 14 residues long. In DNA, the CDR3 is TGTGCCAGCAGTATAGCGGGAGGGCGGGATGAGCAGTTCTTC. Its translation is CASSIAGGRDEQFF.

The rearrangement links TRBV27 to TRBJ2-1; D assignment may be TRBD1 or TRBD2 (5 bases each). Judging by the DNA end, TRBJ2-7 fits better; the J call may be wrong. CDR1 and CDR2 (germline): MNHEY, SMNVEV (reference sequence). This CDR3 contains 15 residues. DNA of the CDR3: TGTGCCAGCAGTTTATCGGGGGTAACCTCCTACGAGCAGTACTTC. It translates to CASSLSGVTSYEQYF.

The chain carries TRBV6-5 and TRBJ1-2; no firm D call. V lost 0 bases and J lost 6, with 11 bases in between. Germline values: CDR1 MNHEY, CDR2 SVGAGI. The CDR3 totals 14 residues. The CDR3 here is CASSYSSGLDGYTF. DNA of the CDR3: TGTGCCAGCAGTTACTCGAGCGGGTTAGATGGCTACACCTTC.

This clonotype was counted many times. V gene TRBV28 combines with J gene TRBJ1-2, with D maybe TRBD1 (5 bases). CDR3 size: 13 residues. The V end was cut by 2 bases, the J end by 6 bases, with 10 bases between. Germline-derived CDR1 and CDR2 are MDHEN and SYDVKM. The CDR3 here is CASSLKGFNGYTF. The CDR3 nucleotides read TGTGCCAGCAGTTTAAAGGGGTTTAATGGCTACACCTTC.

A remark on this clonotype: The junction departs from germline at one end; a sequencing error may be responsible. This chain joins TRBV6-1 and TRBJ2-3, with no clear D. In germline, CDR1 is MNHNS, CDR2 SASEGT. CDR3 length: 15 residues. This CDR3 reads CALRLQAVSTETQYF. The CDR3 DNA is TGTGCCCTGAGACTCCAGGCTGTGAGCACAGAGACGCAGTATTTT.

This clonotype was picked up one time. Because it lacks the conserved phenylalanine or tryptophan at the end, this CDR3 is likely a read error. The DNA is omitted, as the CDR3 cannot be located on it reliably, and the CDR3 follows TCRdb's listing. The V call is TRBV12-5, the J call TRBJ2-1. The germline gives CDR1 LGHNT, CDR2 FRNRAP. The CDR3 is 8 amino acids long, termini counted. This CDR3 is CRDAVSPC.

Remarks on this clonotype: The final CDR3 position lacks the conserved phenylalanine or tryptophan, pointing to a likely read error. This chain links TRBV6-1 with TRBJ2-5; 7 bases agree with TRBD1. V shed 4 bases and J 3 bases; nucleotides not matched to a gene: 11. Germline V gives CDR1 MNHNS, CDR2 SASEGT. There are 16 residues in the CDR3. CDR3 region: CASSGRQGGVKETQYS. In DNA, the CDR3 is TGTGCCAGCAGTGGGAGACAGGGTGGCGTAAAAGAGACCCAGTACTCG.

This sequence joins TRBV6-1 and TRBJ2-3, with D uncertain. The germline V gene encodes CDR1 MNHNS and CDR2 SASEGT. The length of the CDR3 is 13 residues. The V end was cut by 5 bases, the J end by 7 bases, with 13 bases between. The CDR3 protein is CASSRRAKNTQYF. The CDR3 DNA sequence: TGTGCCAGCAGTCGGCGAGCCAAAAATACGCAGTATTTT.

This clonotype turned up a few times. J is TRBJ2-3 and V is TRBV27, with a weak D call TRBD2 (6 bases). CDR1 MNHEY and CDR2 SMNVEV come from the germline V gene (reference sequence). CDR3 length equals 15 residues. The V and J ends lost 9 bases and 2 bases respectively, with 18 bases between them. DNA of the CDR3: TGTGCCAGGGGGACCGGGGGTCGAGACACAGATACGCAGTATTTT. This codes for CARGTGGRDTDTQYF.

The chain joins TRBV7-3 to TRBJ2-1, with 10 nucleotides matching TRBD2. The J call is uncertain, as TRBJ2-7 better fits the DNA end. The CDR3 totals 15 residues. The germline CDR1 and CDR2 sequences are SGHTA and FQGTGA. CDR3 in amino acids: CASSLNPSGSYEQYF. The CDR3 DNA reads as TGTGCCAGCAGCTTAAATCCTAGCGGGAGCTACGAGCAGTACTTC.

Judged by abundance, this clonotype is medium-sized. J is TRBJ2-4 and V is TRBV27, with D perhaps TRBD1 (7 bases). Germline CDR1 reads MNHEY; CDR2 reads SMNVEV (reference sequence). The CDR3 has 15 amino acids. The V end lost 0 bases, the J end lost 7 bases, and 13 bases lay between the germline ends. The CDR3 loop reads CASSLSRQGGNIQYF. CDR3 coding DNA: TGTGCCAGCAGTTTATCGAGGCAGGGGGGTAACATTCAGTACTTC.

This sequence joins TRBV20-1 and TRBJ2-3, with D possibly being TRBD1 (6 bases). V lost 3 bases, J lost 1 base, and 11 bases lay in between. The germline V gene encodes CDR1 DFQATT and CDR2 SNEGSKA (reference sequence). There are 14 residues in the CDR3. CDR3 region: CSASQGHGTDTQYF. In DNA, the CDR3 is TGCAGTGCTAGTCAGGGGCATGGCACAGATACGCAGTATTTT.

This chain links TRBV7-2 with TRBJ2-1; 12 bases are shared with TRBD2. The CDR3 is 18 amino acids. Germline assignment: CDR1 SGHTA and CDR2 FQGNSA. With V trimmed by 2 bases and J by 13 bases, 18 bases remained unmatched. The CDR3 nucleotides are TGTGCCAGCAGCTTATTCCCTCGGACTAGCGGGATTCAAGAGACCCAGTTCTTC. Translating it yields CASSLFPRTSGIQETQFF.

In its sample, this clonotype was seen once. A much more abundant neighbour one base away suggests this may be a read error. The chain links TRBV10-3 to TRBJ2-2; maybe TRBD2 (5 bases). Germline V lookup: CDR1 ENHRY, CDR2 SYGVKD. The CDR3 runs 15 residues. CDR3 region: CTIRFQGLNTGELFF. In DNA, the CDR3 is TGTACCATCCGGTTCCAAGGACTGAACACCGGGGAGCTGTTTTTT.

This clonotype was detected only a few times. A read error may be the cause here, since a much bigger clone is one base away. The chain links TRBV6-1 to TRBJ2-4; D remains ambiguous. Trimming removed 0 bases from V and 13 bases from J, with 13 bases in between. Germline loops: CDR1 MNHNS, CDR2 SASEGT. CDR3 size: 13 residues. The CDR3 loop is CASSEAFRNEQYF. The CDR3 DNA reads as TGTGCCAGCAGTGAAGCCTTTCGCAATGAGCAGTACTTC.

This clonotype is labeled as medium-sized. The chain joins TRBV27 to TRBJ2-3; 8 bases line up with TRBD2. V lost 5 bases to trimming and J lost 7 bases; unmatched junction nucleotides: 23. Germline V gives CDR1 MNHEY, CDR2 SMNVEV (reference sequence). The CDR3 contains 19 residues. CDR3 loop: CASSHKPMGGSGRVNTQYF. The CDR3 nucleotides are TGTGCCAGCAGTCACAAGCCCATGGGGGGCAGCGGGAGAGTAAATACGCAGTATTTT.

Sample share makes this clonotype medium-sized. The chain couples TRBV6-1 to TRBJ2-7, with 10 bases that match TRBD2. This CDR3 comprises 17 residues. Germline V gene data show CDR1 as MNHNS and CDR2 as SASEGT. V shed 4 bases and J 2 bases; nucleotides not matched to a gene: 11. CDR3 in DNA: TGTGCCAGCAGTGTCGAAAGCGGGAGCGGGAGGGCCTACGAGCAGTACTTC. It translates to CASSVESGSGRAYEQYF.

The chain recombines TRBV7-9 with TRBJ2-1, with D perhaps matching TRBD2 (7 bases). Germline CDR1 and CDR2: SEHNR and FQNEAQ (reference sequence). V shed 3 bases and J shed 13 bases, with 22 bases lying between them. CDR3 length: 15 residues. The chain's CDR3 is CASSLGGRAINVQFF. For the CDR3, the DNA is TGTGCCAGCAGCTTGGGGGGGCGAGCAATAAATGTTCAGTTCTTC. Complete variable domain (other parts from reference TRBV7-9 and TRBJ2-1): DTGVSQNPRHKITKRGQNVTFRCDPISEHNRLYWYRQTLGQGPEFLTYFQNEAQLEKSRLLSDRFSAERPKGSFSTLEIQRTEQGDSAMYLCASSLGGRAINVQFFGPGTRLTVL.

This clonotype has a count of ten or more. The rearrangement uses TRBV6-5 and TRBJ1-1; D perhaps matches TRBD1 (5 bases). V lost 4 bases and J lost 2, with 11 bases in between. CDR1 and CDR2 (germline): MNHEY, SVGAGI. This CDR3 comprises 14 residues. In DNA, the CDR3 is TGTGCCAGCAGTTCCCCCGGGGGAAACACTGAAGCTTTCTTT. It translates to CASSSPGGNTEAFF.